The next 6 T cell receptor beta chains were all read from a single sample in a study of blood T cell repertoires in COVID-19. Method: immunoSEQ multiplex PCR; TCRdb's copy keeps in-frame clones and lacks some. The profile covers 230,000 or so clones, with about nine tenths appearing a single time and roughly 2.8% taken by the ten largest. Sequenced: PBMCs or T cells enriched from blood (not recorded which). These receptors all come from a woman under 40 who had recovered from COVID-19.

The rearrangement links TRBV4-2 to TRBJ2-2, with no clear D. The V end was cut by 0 bases, the J end by 4 bases, with 9 bases between. The CDR3 loop spans 15 amino acids. CDR1 is LGHNA and CDR2 is YNFKEQ in the germline V gene. The CDR3 nucleotides read TGTGCCAGCAGCCAAGAGTCGCTAACCACCGGGGAGCTGTTTTTT. It specifies CASSQESLTTGELFF.

The chain has TRBV4-3 and TRBJ1-2; D is unresolved. Trimming pared 4 bases from V and 3 bases from J, leaving 15 bases between. Looked up from germline, CDR1 is LGHNA and CDR2 is YSLEER. This CDR3 is 15 amino acids long. The DNA for the CDR3 is TGCGCCAGCAGCCCACAAAGCGTCATTCACTATGGCTACACCTTC. This translates into CASSPQSVIHYGYTF.

The CDR3 DNA follows: TGTGCCAGCAGTTCTCTGGGAGGGGGGGGTGAAAAACTGTTTTTT. This gives the protein CASSSLGGGGEKLFF. This rearrangement joins TRBV28 to TRBJ1-4; D perhaps matches TRBD1 (6 bases). The CDR3 runs to 15 residues. V was trimmed by 4 bases and J by 7 bases, leaving 16 bases between them. CDR1 MDHEN and CDR2 SYDVKM come from the germline V gene. Complete variable domain (other parts from reference TRBV28 and TRBJ1-4): DVKVTQSSRYLVKRTGEKVFLECVQDMDHENMFWYRQDPGLGLRLIYFSYDVKMKEKGDIPEGYSVSREKKERFSLILESASTNQTSMYLCASSSLGGGGEKLFFGSGTQLSVL.

As DNA, the CDR3 is TGTGCCATCAGTCCGACCGGGACTAGCGGGGGGGCCCGGTCACATGAGCAGTTCTTC. This gives the protein CAISPTGTSGGARSHEQFF. V and J are TRBV10-3 and TRBJ2-1; 16 bases line up with TRBD2. CDR1 and CDR2 (germline): ENHRY, SYGVKD. The CDR3 sequence is 19 residues long. V trimming: 5 bases; J trimming: 8 bases; junction bases outside the gene matches: 15.

The CDR3 spells CASSLELGNTIYF. CDR3 nucleotide sequence: TGTGCCAGCAGCTTAGAACTCGGAAACACCATATATTTT. V usage is TRBV11-1 and J usage is TRBJ1-3; the D is unclear. V lost 1 base, J lost 4 bases, and 5 bases lay in between. This CDR3 comprises 13 residues. Looked up from germline, CDR1 is SGHAT and CDR2 is FQDESV (reference sequence).

The V and J genes are TRBV13 and TRBJ2-7, with 10 bases fitting TRBD1. The CDR3 length is 14 residues. Germline values: CDR1 PRHDT, CDR2 FYEKMQ (reference sequence). V shed 4 bases and J 4 bases; nucleotides not matched to a gene: 4. The CDR3 bases are TGTGCCAGCAGCTCCGGGACAGGGGAGTACGAGCAGTACTTC. It yields the protein CASSSGTGEYEQYF.